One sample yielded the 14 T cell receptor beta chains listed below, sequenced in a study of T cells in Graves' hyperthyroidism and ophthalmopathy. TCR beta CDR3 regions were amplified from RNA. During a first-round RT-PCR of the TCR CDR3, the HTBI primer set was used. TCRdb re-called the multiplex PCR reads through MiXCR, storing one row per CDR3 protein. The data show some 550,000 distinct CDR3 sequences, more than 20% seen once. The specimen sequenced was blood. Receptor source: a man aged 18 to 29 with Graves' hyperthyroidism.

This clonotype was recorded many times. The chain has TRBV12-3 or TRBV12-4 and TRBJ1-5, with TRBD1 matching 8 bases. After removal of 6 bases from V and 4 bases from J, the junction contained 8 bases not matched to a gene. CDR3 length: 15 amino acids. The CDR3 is CASSYTGGSNQPQHF. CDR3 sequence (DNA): TGTGCCAGCAGCTATACAGGGGGAAGTAATCAGCCCCAGCATTTT.

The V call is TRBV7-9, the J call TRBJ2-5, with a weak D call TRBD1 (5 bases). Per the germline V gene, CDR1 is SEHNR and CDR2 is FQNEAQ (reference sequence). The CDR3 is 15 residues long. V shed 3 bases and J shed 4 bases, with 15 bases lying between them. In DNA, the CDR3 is TGTGCCAGCAGCTTGGGGCAGGGTTTTGGAGAGACCCAGTACTTC. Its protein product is CASSLGQGFGETQYF.

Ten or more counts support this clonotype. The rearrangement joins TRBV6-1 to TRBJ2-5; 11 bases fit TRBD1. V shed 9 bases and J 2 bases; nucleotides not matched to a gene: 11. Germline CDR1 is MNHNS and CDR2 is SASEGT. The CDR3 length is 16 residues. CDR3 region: CASTTGDRGFQETQYF. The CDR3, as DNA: TGTGCCAGTACCACAGGGGACAGGGGGTTTCAAGAGACCCAGTACTTC.

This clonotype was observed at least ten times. CDR3 sequence: CASSLGPVTIRHF. In nucleotides, the CDR3 is TGTGCCAGCAGCTTAGGACCCGTTACTATTCGGCATTTT. V and J are TRBV7-2 and TRBJ1-5; D is undetermined. The CDR3 is 13 residues long. The ends were cut back, 1 base at V and 15 bases at J, with 16 bases in the middle. CDR1 and CDR2 (germline): SGHTA, FQGNSA. The full variable domain, rest sourced from reference TRBV7-2 and TRBJ1-5, is GAGVSQSPSNKVTEKGKDVELRCDPISGHTALYWYRQSLGQGLEFLIYFQGNSAPDKSGLPSDRFSAERTGGSVSTLTIQRTQQEDSAVYLCASSLGPVTIRHFGDGTRLSIL.

CDR3 in amino acids: CASSGRQADKNIQYF. CDR3 nucleotides: TGTGCCAGCAGTGGTCGACAGGCGGACAAAAACATTCAGTACTTC. This rearrangement joins TRBV27 to TRBJ2-4; D perhaps matches TRBD1 (6 bases). This CDR3 has 15 amino acids. Germline V gives CDR1 MNHEY, CDR2 SMNVEV (reference sequence). Trimming removed 5 bases at V and 3 bases at J, with 14 bases between.

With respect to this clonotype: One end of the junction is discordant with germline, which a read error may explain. CDR3 DNA sequence: TGTGCCAGCAGCTTAGATGTCCACTCCAACGAGCAGTACTTC. Its translation is CASSLDVHSNEQYF. The genes are TRBV11-2 and TRBJ2-7; D is unresolved. CDR3 length: 14 residues. Germline V gives CDR1 SGHAT, CDR2 FQNNGV.

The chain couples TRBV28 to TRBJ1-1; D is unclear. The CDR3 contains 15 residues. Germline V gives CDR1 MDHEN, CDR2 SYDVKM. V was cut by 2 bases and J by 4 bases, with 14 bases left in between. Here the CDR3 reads CASSLIRFQLTEAFF. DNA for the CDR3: TGTGCCAGCAGTTTAATCCGGTTCCAACTCACTGAAGCTTTCTTT.

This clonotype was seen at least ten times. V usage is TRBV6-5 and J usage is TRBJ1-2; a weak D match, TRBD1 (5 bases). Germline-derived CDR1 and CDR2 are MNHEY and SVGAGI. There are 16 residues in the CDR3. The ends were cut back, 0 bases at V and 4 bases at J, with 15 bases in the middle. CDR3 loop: CASSYSVPSGGYGYTF. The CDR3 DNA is TGTGCCAGCAGTTACTCGGTACCTTCTGGGGGCTATGGCTACACCTTC.

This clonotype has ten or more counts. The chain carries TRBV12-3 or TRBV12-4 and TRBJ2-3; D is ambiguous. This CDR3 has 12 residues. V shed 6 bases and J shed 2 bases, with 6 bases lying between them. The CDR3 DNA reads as TGTGCCAGCAGCCATTCCACAGATACGCAGTATTTT. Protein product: CASSHSTDTQYF.

The CDR3 is CASSLTPALRSTEAFF. The DNA for the CDR3 is TGTGCCAGTAGTCTCACTCCGGCCCTAAGGAGCACTGAAGCTTTCTTT. The rearrangement joins TRBV19 to TRBJ1-1; no reliable D call. Per the germline V gene, CDR1 is LNHDA and CDR2 is SQIVND (reference sequence). Between the trimmed V and J ends, which lost 5 bases and 4 bases, there was a span of 20 bases. The CDR3 contains 16 residues.

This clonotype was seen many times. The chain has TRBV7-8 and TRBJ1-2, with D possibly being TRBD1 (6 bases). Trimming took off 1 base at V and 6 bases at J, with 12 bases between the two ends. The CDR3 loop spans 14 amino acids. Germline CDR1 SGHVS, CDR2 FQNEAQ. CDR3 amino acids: CASSLVTGTDGYTF. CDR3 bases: TGTGCCAGCAGCTTAGTCACAGGGACGGATGGCTACACCTTC.

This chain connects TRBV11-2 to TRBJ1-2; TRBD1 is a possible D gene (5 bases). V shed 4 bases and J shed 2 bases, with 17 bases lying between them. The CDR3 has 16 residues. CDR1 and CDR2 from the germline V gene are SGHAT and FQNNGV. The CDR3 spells CASSSSLGTENYGYTF. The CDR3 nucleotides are TGTGCCAGCAGCTCGAGCTTGGGGACCGAAAACTATGGCTACACCTTC.

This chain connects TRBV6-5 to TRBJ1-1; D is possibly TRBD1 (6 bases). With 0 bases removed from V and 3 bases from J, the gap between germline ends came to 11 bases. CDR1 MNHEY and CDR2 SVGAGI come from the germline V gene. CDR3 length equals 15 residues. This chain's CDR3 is CASSYSGQGYTEAFF. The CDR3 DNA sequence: TGTGCCAGCAGTTACTCGGGGCAGGGGTACACTGAAGCTTTCTTT.

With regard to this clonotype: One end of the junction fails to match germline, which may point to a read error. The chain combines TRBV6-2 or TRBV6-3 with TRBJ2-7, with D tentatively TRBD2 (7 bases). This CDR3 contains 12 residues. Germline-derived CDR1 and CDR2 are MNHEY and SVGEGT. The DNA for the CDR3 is TGTGCCAGCAGTTTCAACAGCGGGACACAAGACTTC. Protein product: CASSFNSGTQDF.